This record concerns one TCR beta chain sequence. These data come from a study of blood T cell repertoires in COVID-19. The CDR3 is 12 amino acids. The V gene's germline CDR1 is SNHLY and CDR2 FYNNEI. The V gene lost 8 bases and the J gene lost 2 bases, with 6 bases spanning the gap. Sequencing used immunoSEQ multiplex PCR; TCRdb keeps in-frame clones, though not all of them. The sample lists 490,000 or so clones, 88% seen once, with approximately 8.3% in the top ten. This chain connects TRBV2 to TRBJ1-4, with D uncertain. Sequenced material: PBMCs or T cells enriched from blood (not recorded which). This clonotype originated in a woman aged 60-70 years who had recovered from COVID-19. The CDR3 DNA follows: TGTGCCAGCTGCAGGACTAATGAAAAACTGTTTTTT. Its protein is CASCRTNEKLFF.